This T cell receptor (beta chain) was sequenced during a study of T cell repertoires and HLA-DP antigens. On the study more broadly: Sorted CD137+CD4+ samples averaged roughly 200 ng DNA; pre-culture CD4+ samples, 950 to 1,500 ng.

Pre-culture CD4+ samples were sequenced deeply, targeting roughly 200,000 T cell genomes. Generated by immunoSEQ multiplex PCR, the TCRdb table keeps only in-frame clones and is missing some. The table lists roughly 70,000 clones, 80% of them singletons. Germline assignment: CDR1 SGHNT and CDR2 YENEEA. CDR3 length: 16 residues. The V and J ends lost 5 bases and 3 bases respectively, with 19 bases between them. Remarks on this clone: The target antigen is unknown.

Findings and limits, study-wide: No separate analysis of naive versus memory CD4+ cells was done.

Untouched CD4+ T cells were bead-isolated at about 98% purity. Sequencing was carried out using CD4+ T cells from PBMCs. The chain uses TRBV11-3 and TRBJ2-5; D is possibly TRBD1 or TRBD2 (7 bases each). This clonotype originated in a man aged 60-69 years in good health and CMV-seronegative. The CDR3 spells CASSRGDSPPKETQYF. The CDR3 DNA follows: TGTGCCAGCAGCCGGGGGGACAGCCCCCCGAAAGAGACCCAGTACTTC.